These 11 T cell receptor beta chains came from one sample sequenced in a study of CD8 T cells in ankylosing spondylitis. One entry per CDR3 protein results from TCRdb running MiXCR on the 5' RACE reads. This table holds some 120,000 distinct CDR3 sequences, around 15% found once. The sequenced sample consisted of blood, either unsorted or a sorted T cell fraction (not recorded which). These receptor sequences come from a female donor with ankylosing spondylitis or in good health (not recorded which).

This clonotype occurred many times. Here the CDR3 DNA reads TGCAGCGTGGCGAGGGAACTAGCGGGGGGCTCGACTGACACAGATACGCAGTATTTT. Translation gives CSVARELAGGSTDTDTQYF. The chain has TRBV29-1 and TRBJ2-3; 12 bases align to TRBD2. Per germline, CDR1 SQVTM and CDR2 ANQGSEA. The CDR3 spans 19 residues. V dropped 6 bases and J dropped 2; count of bases not matched to a gene: 18.

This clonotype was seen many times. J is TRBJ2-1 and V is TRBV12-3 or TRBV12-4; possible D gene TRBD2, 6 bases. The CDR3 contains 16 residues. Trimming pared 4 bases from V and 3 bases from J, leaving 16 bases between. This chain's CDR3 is CASSSSPGLDYNEQFF. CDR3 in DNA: TGTGCCAGCAGTTCGTCTCCGGGACTGGACTACAATGAGCAGTTCTTC.

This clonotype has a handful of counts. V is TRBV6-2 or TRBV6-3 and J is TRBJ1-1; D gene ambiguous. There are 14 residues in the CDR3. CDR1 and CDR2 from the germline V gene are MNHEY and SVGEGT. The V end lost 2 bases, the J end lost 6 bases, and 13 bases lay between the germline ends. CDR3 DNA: TGTGCCAGCAGTTACAGGCCCCTGAGTTCTGAAGCTTTCTTT. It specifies CASSYRPLSSEAFF.

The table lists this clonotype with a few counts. This CDR3 is CASSRNSGDTQYF. CDR3 sequence (DNA): TGTGCCAGCAGCCGGAATTCAGGAGATACGCAGTATTTT. This sequence joins TRBV7-2 and TRBJ2-3; D is ambiguous. This CDR3 spans 13 amino acids. Per germline, CDR1 SGHTA and CDR2 FQGNSA. Trimming left V 5 bases short and J 5 bases short, with 11 bases between.

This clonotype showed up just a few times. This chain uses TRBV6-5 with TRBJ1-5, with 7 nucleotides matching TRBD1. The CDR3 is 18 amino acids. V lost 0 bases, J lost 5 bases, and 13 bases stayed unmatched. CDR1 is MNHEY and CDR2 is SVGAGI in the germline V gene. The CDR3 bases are TGTGCCAGCAGTTACTCAAGGGACAGAAGGATCGGCTATCAGCCCCAGCATTTT. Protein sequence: CASSYSRDRRIGYQPQHF.

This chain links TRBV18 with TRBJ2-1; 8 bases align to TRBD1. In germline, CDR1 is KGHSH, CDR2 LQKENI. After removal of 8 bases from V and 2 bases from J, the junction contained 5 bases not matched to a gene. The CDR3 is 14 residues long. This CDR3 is CASDDRGPYNEQFF. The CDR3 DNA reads TGTGCCAGCGACGACAGGGGACCCTACAATGAGCAGTTCTTC.

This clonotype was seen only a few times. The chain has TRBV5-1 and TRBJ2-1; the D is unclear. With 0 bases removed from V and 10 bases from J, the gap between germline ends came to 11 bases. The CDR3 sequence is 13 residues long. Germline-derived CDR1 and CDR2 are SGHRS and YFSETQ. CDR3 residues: CASSLAGAPEQFF. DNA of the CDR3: TGCGCCAGCAGCTTGGCGGGTGCGCCGGAGCAGTTCTTC.

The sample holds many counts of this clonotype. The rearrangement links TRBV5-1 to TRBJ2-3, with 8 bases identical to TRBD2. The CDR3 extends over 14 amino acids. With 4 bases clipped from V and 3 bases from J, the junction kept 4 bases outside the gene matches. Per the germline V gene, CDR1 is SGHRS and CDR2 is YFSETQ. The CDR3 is CASSPGLVTDTQYF. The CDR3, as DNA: TGCGCCAGCAGCCCGGGACTAGTGACAGATACGCAGTATTTT.

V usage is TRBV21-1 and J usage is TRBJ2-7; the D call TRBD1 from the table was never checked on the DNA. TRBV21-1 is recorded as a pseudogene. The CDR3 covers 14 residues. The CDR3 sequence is CASSLRTVSYEQYF. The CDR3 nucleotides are TGTGCCAGCAGCCTTAGGACAGTCTCCTACGAGCAGTACTTC.

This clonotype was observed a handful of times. The CDR3 nucleotides read TGTGCCAGCAGCTTTTCGAACGGGAGAACAGATACGCAGTATTTT. Its translation is CASSFSNGRTDTQYF. V and J are TRBV7-9 and TRBJ2-3; D might be TRBD2 (6 bases). The CDR3 extends over 15 amino acids. Germline V CDR1 and CDR2: SEHNR, FQNEAQ (reference sequence). V was pared by 3 bases and J by 3 bases, with 13 bases between.

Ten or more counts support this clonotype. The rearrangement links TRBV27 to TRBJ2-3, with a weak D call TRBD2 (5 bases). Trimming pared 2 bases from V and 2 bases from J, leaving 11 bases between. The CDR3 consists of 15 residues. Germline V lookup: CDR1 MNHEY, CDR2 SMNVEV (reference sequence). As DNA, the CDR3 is TGTGCCAGCAGTTTAAGGCGGAGGAACACAGATACGCAGTATTTT. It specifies CASSLRRRNTDTQYF.